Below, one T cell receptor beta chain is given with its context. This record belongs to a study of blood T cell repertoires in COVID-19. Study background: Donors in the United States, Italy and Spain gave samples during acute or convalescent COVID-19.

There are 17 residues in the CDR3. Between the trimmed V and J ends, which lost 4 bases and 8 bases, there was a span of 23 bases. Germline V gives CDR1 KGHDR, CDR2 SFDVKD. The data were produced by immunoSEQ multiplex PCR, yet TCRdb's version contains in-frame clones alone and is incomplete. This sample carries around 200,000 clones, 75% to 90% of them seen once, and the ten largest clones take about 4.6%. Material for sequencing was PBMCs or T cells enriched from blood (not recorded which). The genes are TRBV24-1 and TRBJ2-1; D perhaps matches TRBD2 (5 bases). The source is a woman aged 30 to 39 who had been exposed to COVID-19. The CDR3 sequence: CATSDGIHWTSWDEQFF. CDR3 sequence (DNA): TGTGCCACCAGTGACGGGATCCATTGGACTTCATGGGATGAGCAGTTCTTC.